What follows describes a single TCR beta chain. The antigen it recognizes is unknown. Base qualities are not recorded, but no much larger clone differs from it by a single base. This record comes from a study of T cells in Graves' hyperthyroidism and ophthalmopathy (dated by TCRdb to about 2019). About the investigation overall: Peripheral blood was sampled at the time of initial diagnosis, prior to any treatment. The 90 to 100 discovery patients were randomly divided into training and test sets at a 7:3 ratio. The paper reports TCR Vbeta CDR3 sequencing of roughly 140 peripheral blood samples: approximately 43 ophthalmopathy, around 80 hyperthyroidism and 17 progressor patients. In addition, the study compared T-cell repertoires in thyroid tissue and in blood from about six Graves' hyperthyroidism patients. To identify distinguishing TCR V-J signatures, a discovery cohort of about 100 patients was used, comprising some 45 with Graves' ophthalmopathy and under 60 with stable Graves' hyperthyroidism. After sampling, hyperthyroidism patients received methimazole starting at 30 mg daily, and ophthalmopathy patients received high-dose intravenous methylprednisolone. Prospective prediction of ophthalmopathy was tested in an independent validation cohort of 18 to 20 hyperthyroidism patients and approximately 17 patients who later progressed to ophthalmopathy.

Graves' hyperthyroidism was defined as stable when no progression to ophthalmopathy occurred over 18 months of follow-up. The hyperthyroidism patients were between 18 and 65 years old and newly diagnosed, with a disease duration of less than 2 months. The study excluded patients with uncontrolled infections, other autoimmune diseases, pregnancy or lactation. Clinical symptoms, serum thyroxine and TRAb, thyroid ultrasound, and orbital computed tomography formed the basis for the diagnoses. PBMCs were separated from under 11 ml of fresh peripheral blood using Ficoll-Paque density gradient centrifugation. Total RNA was extracted with Trizol reagent, and quality was checked on an Agilent 2100 Bioanalyzer. The paper's findings and limits, for the study overall: Most expanded thyroid clonotypes (frequency above 0.001) were also detected in blood, a finding suggesting that blood repertoires may reflect thyroid immune responses. A 13 V-J signature model separated ophthalmopathy from stable hyperthyroidism, with roughly 88% sensitivity and 81.08% specificity in cross-validation and 80%/75% in testing. Sample size was not statistically predetermined, and investigators were not blinded to group allocation. In validation, progression to ophthalmopathy was predicted by the model with around 71% sensitivity and 72% to 85% specificity, a median of roughly 6.4 months before onset.

For CDR1 and CDR2, the germline V gene lists MNHEY and SVGEGT. V and J are trimmed by 7 bases and 6 bases, and the gene matches miss 9 bases of the junction. The CDR3 goes from the cysteine to the phenylalanine over 15 residues. The only DNA kept is the CDR3, 45 bases in frame from the first base. TCR beta CDR3 regions were amplified from RNA transcripts. A first-round RT-PCR of the TCR CDR3 used the HTBI primer set with the Qiagen OneStep RT-PCR kit. Libraries were constructed in a second round of multiplex PCR, after which size selection and purification were carried out. Sequencing of the libraries was done on an Illumina HiSeq2000 using paired-end 100 bp reads. On the authors' methods: SOAPnuke was used to process the raw data, throwing out any read that contained adapters or uncalled bases, had a mean Phred below 15, or lacked an exact constant-primer or identifier match. High-quality paired reads were merged using COPE v1.2.5, and each unique nucleotide sequence was defined as a clonotype. MiTCR v1.1 was used to align clonotypes to the IMGT TRBV, TRBD and TRBJ reference segments. Analysis was restricted to V-J combinations with a frequency above 0.0001, which covered roughly 99% of repertoires. The TCS score was defined as the ratio of F50 (clonal expansion) to E x V (chaos), calculated using BLOSUM62-based TCRdist between CDR3 peptides within each V-J. Welch's t-statistics and random forest reduced 500 to 550 V-J features to roughly 13, which were used in a naive Bayes classifier (R e1071). TCRdb reanalyzed the raw reads on its own, using fastp at Q25 for trimming and MiXCR for clone calling, and kept in-frame beta chains. One record per CDR3 amino acid sequence lists the most common genes and DNA. TCRdb, rather than the study authors, made the V and J calls. The sample table holds some 420,000 distinct CDR3 sequences, of which roughly an eighth were seen once. The leading ten clones occupy about 4.9% of the sample.

The sample taken for sequencing was blood. This receptor was obtained from a woman aged 18-30 years with Graves' hyperthyroidism. Recombination linked TRBV6-2 or TRBV6-3 to TRBJ2-1, with 10 bases in between that match TRBD1. The DNA sequence is TGTGCCAGCACTGTCGCGGGACAGGGGCCCAATGAGCAGTTCTTC. Translated, it gives CASTVAGQGPNEQFF.